This T cell receptor (beta chain) was retrieved from a study of identical twins. As regards this clonotype: No antigen is known for it.

Template switching added a universal primer binding site, and final cDNA carried unique molecular identifiers. From the 5' RACE reads, TCRdb called clonotypes with MiXCR, one entry per CDR3 protein. The repertoire holds hundreds of thousands of distinct CDR3 sequences, with around 8.3% as singletons. Study-level results: Cross-sectional statistics underpinned the conclusions; the same donors were not followed. Twin-shared out-of-frame alpha sequences showed excess low generation probability.

Germline lookup yields CDR1 SEHNR and CDR2 FQNEAQ (reference sequence). V was cut by 4 bases and J by 3 bases, with 19 bases left in between. The CDR3 covers 16 residues. These sequences were also reported in another study, on yellow fever vaccine responses in identical twins.

The rearrangement joins TRBV7-9 to TRBJ2-7; the D call may be TRBD1 or TRBD2 (5 bases each). The receptor comes from a woman aged 18-29 years in good health. The sequenced material came from PBMCs. CDR3 nucleotides: TGTGCCAGCAGCTCCCCGGAGGTGGACACAAGCTACGAGCAGTACTTC. Its protein product is CASSSPEVDTSYEQYF.